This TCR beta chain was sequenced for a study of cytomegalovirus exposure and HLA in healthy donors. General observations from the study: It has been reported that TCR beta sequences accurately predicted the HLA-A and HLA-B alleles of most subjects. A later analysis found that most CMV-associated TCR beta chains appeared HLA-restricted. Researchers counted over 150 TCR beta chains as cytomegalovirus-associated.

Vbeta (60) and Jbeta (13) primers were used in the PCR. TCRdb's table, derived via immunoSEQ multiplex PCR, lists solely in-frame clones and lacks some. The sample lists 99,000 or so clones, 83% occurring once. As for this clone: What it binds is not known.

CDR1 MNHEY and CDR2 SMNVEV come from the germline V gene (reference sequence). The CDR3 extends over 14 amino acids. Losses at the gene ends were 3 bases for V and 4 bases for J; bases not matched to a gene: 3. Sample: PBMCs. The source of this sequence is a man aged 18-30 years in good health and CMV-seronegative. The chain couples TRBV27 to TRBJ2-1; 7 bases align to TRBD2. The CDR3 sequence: CASSLGGEYNEQFF. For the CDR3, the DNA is TGTGCCAGCAGTTTGGGGGGGGAATACAATGAGCAGTTCTTC.